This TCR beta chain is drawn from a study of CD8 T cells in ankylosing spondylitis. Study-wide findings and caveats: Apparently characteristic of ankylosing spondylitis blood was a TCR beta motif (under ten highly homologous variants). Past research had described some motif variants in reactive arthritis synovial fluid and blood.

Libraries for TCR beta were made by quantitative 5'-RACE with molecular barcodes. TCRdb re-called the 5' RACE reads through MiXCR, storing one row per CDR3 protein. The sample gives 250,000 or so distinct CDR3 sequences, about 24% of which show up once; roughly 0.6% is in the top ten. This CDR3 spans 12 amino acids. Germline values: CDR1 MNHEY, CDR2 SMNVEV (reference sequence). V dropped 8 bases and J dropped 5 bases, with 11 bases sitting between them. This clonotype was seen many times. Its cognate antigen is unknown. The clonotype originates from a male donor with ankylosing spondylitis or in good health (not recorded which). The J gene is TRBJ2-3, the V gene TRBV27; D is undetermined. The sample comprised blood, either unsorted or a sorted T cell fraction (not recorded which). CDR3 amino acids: CASGPAVDTQYF. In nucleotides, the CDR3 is TGTGCCAGCGGGCCGGCCGTAGATACGCAGTATTTT.